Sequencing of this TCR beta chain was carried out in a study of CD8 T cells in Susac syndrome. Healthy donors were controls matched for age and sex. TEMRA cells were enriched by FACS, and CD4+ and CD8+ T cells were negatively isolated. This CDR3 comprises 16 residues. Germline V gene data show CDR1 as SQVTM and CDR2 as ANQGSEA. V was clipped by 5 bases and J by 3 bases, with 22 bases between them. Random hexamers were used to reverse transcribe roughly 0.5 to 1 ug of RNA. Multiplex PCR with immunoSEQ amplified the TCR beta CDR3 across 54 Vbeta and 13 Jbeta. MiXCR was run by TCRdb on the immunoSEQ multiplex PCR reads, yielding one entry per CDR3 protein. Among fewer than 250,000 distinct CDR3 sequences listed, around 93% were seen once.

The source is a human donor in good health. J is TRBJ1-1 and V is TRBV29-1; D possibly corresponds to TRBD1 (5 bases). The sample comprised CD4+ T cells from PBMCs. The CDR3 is CSVRGGIRGGDTEAFF. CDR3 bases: TGCAGCGTTAGAGGAGGGATCCGGGGCGGGGACACTGAAGCTTTCTTT.